Listed below are T cell receptor beta chains from one sample, sequenced in a study of memory CD4+ T cells and cytomegalovirus serostatus. The assay was immunoSEQ multiplex PCR, and TCRdb's table has in-frame clones only and misses some. The table lists just under 40,000 clones, 78% of them singletons. What was sequenced was memory CD4+ T cells from blood. The receptors were sampled from an adult in good health and CMV-seronegative. Each CDR3 is given with its conserved first and last residue. The order of the fields is clone size, J gene, D gene, V gene, CDR3 DNA, CDR3 protein. A D gene is named only where the DNA matches it firmly. A clone size is listed for some rows: how often the clone was seen (once, few, many), or a class if it is expanded.

>.|TRBJ2-7|.|TRBV6-1
TGTGCCAGCAGTGACGTAGAGGGAGTTCAGTACTTC
CASSDVEGVQYF
>.|TRBJ1-3|.|TRBV18
TGTGCCAGCTCACCGGAAAGGACTCTCTCTGGAAACACCATATATTTT
CASSPERTLSGNTIYF
>.|TRBJ2-7|TRBD1|TRBV7-7
TGTGCTAGCAGCCCCCAGCCGGGACAGACCTACGAGCAGTACTTC
CASSPQPGQTYEQYF
>.|TRBJ1-1|.|TRBV4-1
TGCGCCAGCAGCCAAGACTGGGCTGAAGCTTTCTTT
CASSQDWAEAFF
>once|TRBJ2-5|TRBD1|TRBV5-4
TGTGCCAGCAGCCAAGGCTCGGGGACAGGGGGTCTTGAGACCCAGTACTTC
CASSQGSGTGGLETQYF
>.|TRBJ1-2|TRBD1|TRBV7-2
TGTGCCAGCAGCTCGGGACAGGGGTTCTATGGCTACACCTTC
CASSSGQGFYGYTF
>.|TRBJ1-3|.|TRBV5-4
TGTGCCAGCAGCACAAAACAGGGTTCGAACACCATATATTTT
CASSTKQGSNTIYF
>.|TRBJ1-6|TRBD1|TRBV5-1
TGCGCCAGCAGCATGTTGGGACAGGGGAATTCACCCCTCCACTTT
CASSMLGQGNSPLHF
>.|TRBJ2-3|TRBD2|TRBV9
TGTGCCAGCAGCGGAGGGAGGGCCAGTCTTGGAGATACGCAGTATTTT
CASSGGRASLGDTQYF
>.|TRBJ2-5|.|TRBV6-5
TGTGCCAGCAGTCCAAGACAGCAAGAGACCCAGTACTTC
CASSPRQQETQYF
>.|TRBJ2-1|TRBD1|TRBV4-1
TGCGCCAGCAGCCAAGAAAACAGGGGAGCTTACAATGAGCAGTTCTTC
CASSQENRGAYNEQFF
>.|TRBJ2-3|.|TRBV5-4
TGTGCCAGCAGCTCCCCCGGGGGGCCGAGCACAGATACGCAGTATTTT
CASSSPGGPSTDTQYF
>few|TRBJ1-2|.|TRBV5-6
TGTGCCAGCAGCTTGTTGTTTGGAGGCTACACCTTC
CASSLLFGGYTF
>few|TRBJ1-2|.|TRBV5-1
TGCGCCAGCAGCTCCAGGGGTTATGGCTACACCTTC
CASSSRGYGYTF
>.|TRBJ2-1|.|TRBV7-9
TGTGCCAGCAGCTTCCTAGGTCGGGGGGCCCACAATGAGCAGTTCTTC
CASSFLGRGAHNEQFF
>once|TRBJ2-1|TRBD1|TRBV29-1
TGCAGCGCCGATACCGGGACAGGGGGCAATGAGCAGTTCTTC
CSADTGTGGNEQFF
>.|TRBJ1-3|.|TRBV19
TGTGCCAGTAGTATTTGGGCAGCGGGCTCTGGAAACACCATATATTTT
CASSIWAAGSGNTIYF
>medium-sized|TRBJ1-1|.|TRBV2
TGTGCCAGCAGTGAACCCTTTAACACTGAAGCTTTCTTT
CASSEPFNTEAFF
>few|TRBJ1-1|.|TRBV6-1
TGTGCCAGCAGTGAACCGGGCCTCACTCCTTTCTTT
CASSEPGLTPFF
>.|TRBJ1-4|.|TRBV5-5
TGTGCCAGCAGCCCGGCAGGATGGGTTAATGAAAAACTGTTTTTT
CASSPAGWVNEKLFF
>.|TRBJ2-5|.|TRBV5-4
TGTGCCAGCAGCTTGGATTGGGGCCAAGAGACCCAGTACTTC
CASSLDWGQETQYF
>.|TRBJ2-2|.|TRBV6-1
TGTGCCAGCAGTGCTAGGGAAAAAGGAGGGCTGTTTTTT
CASSAREKGGLFF
>.|TRBJ1-3|.|TRBV7-8
TGTGCCAGCAGCTCCGTTTGGCTGAGCTCTGGAAACACCATATATTTT
CASSSVWLSSGNTIYF
>.|TRBJ1-1|.|TRBV6-1
TGTGCCAGCAGTGACGGACAGATGAACACTGAAGCTTTCTTT
CASSDGQMNTEAFF
>.|TRBJ1-3|.|TRBV11-2
TGTGCCAGCAGCTTAGATCAACTGACGAGCTCTGGAAACACCATATATTTT
CASSLDQLTSSGNTIYF
>few|TRBJ2-6|.|TRBV25-1
TGTGCCAGCAGTGCGACAGACTCTGGGGCCAACGTCCTGACTTTC
CASSATDSGANVLTF
>.|TRBJ2-5|TRBD2|TRBV6-5
TGTGCCAGCAGTCCCGGGACTAGCGGGGGAGAGACCCAGTACTTC
CASSPGTSGGETQYF
>.|TRBJ2-3|.|TRBV6-4
TGTGCCAGCAGTGTACAGGGTGGAACAGATACGCAGTATTTT
CASSVQGGTDTQYF
>.|TRBJ1-4|.|TRBV7-9
TGTGCCAGCAGCCCCCGCGTCGGAGTTAATGAAAAACTGTTTTTT
CASSPRVGVNEKLFF
>.|TRBJ2-3|.|TRBV30
TGTGCCTGGGGGGGGTACGGGACTAGCACAGATACGCAGTATTTT
CAWGGYGTSTDTQYF
>.|TRBJ2-3|TRBD2|TRBV4-1
TGCGCCAGCAGCCCCGAGACTAGCGGGGGGGGCCCAGATACGCAGTATTTT
CASSPETSGGGPDTQYF
>once|TRBJ1-5|TRBD1|TRBV5-1
TGCGCCAGCAGCGCACAGGGGGATCAGCCCCAGCATTTT
CASSAQGDQPQHF
>.|TRBJ1-4|.|TRBV6-6
TGTGCCAGCAGTTACTCGAAGGCAACTAATGAAAAACTGTTTTTT
CASSYSKATNEKLFF